The rows below give T cell receptor beta chains drawn from one sample of a study. A single record per CDR3 protein comes from TCRdb applying MiXCR to the 5' RACE reads. Of about 55,000 distinct CDR3 sequences listed, about a sixth are singletons. The specimen was naive CD4+ T cells sorted from blood. Receptor source: a female donor with breast cancer. CDR3s include the opening cysteine and the closing phenylalanine or tryptophan. A D gene is named only where the DNA matches it firmly. Size is stated for part of the rows, as once, few or many counts, or as a class when the clone is expanded.

d_call	clone_size	j_call	v_call	cdr3_nt	cdr3_aa
TRBD2	many	TRBJ2-1	TRBV5-1	TGCGCCAGCAGCTTGACTCTAGCGGGAGCCTACAATGAGCAGTTCTTC	CASSLTLAGAYNEQFF
-	-	TRBJ2-5	TRBV5-1	TGCGCCAGCAGCCCACGGACTACTCAAGAGACCCAGTACTTC	CASSPRTTQETQYF
-	-	TRBJ1-1	TRBV18	TGTGCCAGCTCACTTCGGGACGGCTCTGAAGCTTTCTTT	CASSLRDGSEAFF
-	many	TRBJ2-2	TRBV7-3	TGTGCCAGCAGCTCCTACACCGGGGAGCTGTTTTTT	CASSSYTGELFF
-	-	TRBJ2-1	TRBV12-3/TRBV12-4	TGTGCCAGCAGTTGGGACTGGGATGAGCAGTTCTTC	CASSWDWDEQFF
-	few	TRBJ2-2	TRBV24-1	TGTGCCACCAGTGATAAAGGGGACACCACATTCACCGGGGAGCTGTTTTTT	CATSDKGDTTFTGELFF
-	many	TRBJ1-2	TRBV2	TGTGCCAGCAGTGAGGCCGCTCAGACCTTC	CASSEAAQTF
-	-	TRBJ2-7	TRBV20-1	TGCAGTGCTATAACCTTGGAGCGGAAATCCTACGAGCAGTACTTC	CSAITLERKSYEQYF
-	-	TRBJ2-5	TRBV5-3	TGTGCCAGAAGCTGCACGGGGACGGAGACCCAGTACTTC	CARSCTGTETQYF
-	-	TRBJ2-2	TRBV7-2	TGTGCCAGCAGCTTAAAGGTGCCCAACACCGGGGAGCTGTTTTTT	CASSLKVPNTGELFF
-	-	TRBJ1-5	TRBV4-1	TGCGCCAGCAGCCCTCGTGGAGGGGGAGATCAGCCCCAGCATTTT	CASSPRGGGDQPQHF
-	few	TRBJ1-5	TRBV7-2	TGTGCCAGCAGCTTAGGGCCCCCGGGGGGTAATCAGCCCCAGCATTTT	CASSLGPPGGNQPQHF
-	few	TRBJ2-7	TRBV7-2	TGTGCCAGCAGAGAGGGCAATACCTACGAGCAGTACTTC	CASREGNTYEQYF
-	many	TRBJ2-2	TRBV12-3/TRBV12-4	TGTGCCAGCACGCTTCACACCGGGGAGCTGTTTTTT	CASTLHTGELFF
TRBD2	many	TRBJ2-1	TRBV20-1	TGCAGTGCTAAGCTAGCGGGAGTTATGGTCTTC	CSAKLAGVMVF
-	-	TRBJ1-1	TRBV20-1	TGCAGTGCTAGTATTACGGACCTAGAAGCTTTCTTT	CSASITDLEAFF
-	-	TRBJ2-2	TRBV9	TGTGCCAGCAGCGACCCAGGGAGTCCAACCGGGGAGCTGTTTTTT	CASSDPGSPTGELFF
TRBD2	few	TRBJ2-7	TRBV11-2	TGTGCCAGCAGCTCCGGGACTAGCGGGGACCGCTACGAGCAGTACTTC	CASSSGTSGDRYEQYF
-	many	TRBJ2-3	TRBV6-5	TGTGCCAGCAGTTACTCGAGGACTCCGAACACAGATACGCAGTATTTT	CASSYSRTPNTDTQYF
TRBD1	few	TRBJ2-7	TRBV5-5	TGTGCCAGCAGCTTGGAAGGCAGGGGGCAAGGCGAGCAGTACTTC	CASSLEGRGQGEQYF
-	-	TRBJ2-1	TRBV20-1	TGCAGTGCTAGTACGGGGGACAATGAGCAGTTCTTC	CSASTGDNEQFF
-	-	TRBJ2-1	TRBV5-1	TGCGCCAGCAGCTTGTTCCATCAGCAGTTCTTC	CASSLFHQQFF
-	many	TRBJ2-7	TRBV5-1	TGCGCCAGCAGCTTCTCAGGGGACGAGCAGTACTTC	CASSFSGDEQYF
TRBD2	many	TRBJ2-3	TRBV5-1	TGCGCCAGCAGCCCCTTACTAGCGGGAGAAGGGGATACGCAGTATTTT	CASSPLLAGEGDTQYF
TRBD1	few	TRBJ1-1	TRBV7-9	TGTGCCAGCAGCCCTAACAGGGGGATGAACACTGAAGCTTTCTTT	CASSPNRGMNTEAFF
-	few	TRBJ1-2	TRBV5-1	TGCGCCAGCAGCTTGGGTCAGGGCCTCTATGGCTACACCTTC	CASSLGQGLYGYTF
TRBD2	few	TRBJ2-5	TRBV7-2	TGTGCCAGCAGCTTCACTAGCGTGAACCAAGAGCCCCAGTACTTC	CASSFTSVNQEPQYF
-	many	TRBJ2-3	TRBV4-3	TGCGCCAGCAGCCGTCAAGAAGGGGATACGCAGTATTTT	CASSRQEGDTQYF
-	-	TRBJ2-3	TRBV5-1	TGCGCCAGCAGTTTGGCCCCTTTGAGCGGAACCACAGGTACGCAGTATTTT	CASSLAPLSGTTGTQYF
-	-	TRBJ2-7	TRBV2	TGTGCCAGCAGTGAAGGTCCTGTCTCGGCAACCTACGAGCAGTACTTC	CASSEGPVSATYEQYF
-	many	TRBJ2-7	TRBV6-5	TGTGCCAGCAGCCAGCTTAGACTGGAATACGAGCAGTACTTC	CASSQLRLEYEQYF
-	few	TRBJ2-3	TRBV7-3	TGTGCCAGCAGCTTAGGGGGACCCAGCACAGATACGCAGTATTTT	CASSLGGPSTDTQYF
-	many	TRBJ1-1	TRBV10-3	TGTGCCATCAGCATGAACACTGAAGCTTTCTTT	CAISMNTEAFF
-	many	TRBJ1-2	TRBV9	TGTGCCAGCAGCCCAGTGGGAGGAAACTATGGCTACACCTTC	CASSPVGGNYGYTF
-	many	TRBJ1-2	TRBV6-1	TGTGCCACTGGGCCCCGAGGCGCATTCGACGGCTACACCTTC	CATGPRGAFDGYTF
TRBD2	-	TRBJ2-5	TRBV5-1	TGCGCCAGCAGCCCGTTAGCGGGAACGGAGACCCAGTACTTC	CASSPLAGTETQYF
-	few	TRBJ2-1	TRBV7-2	TGTGCCAGCAGCGCTAGCCTATGGGGCGGTGAGCAGTTCTTC	CASSASLWGGEQFF
-	few	TRBJ1-1	TRBV5-1	TGCGCCAGCCGACCCGGACCAGGGAACACTGAAGCTTTCTTT	CASRPGPGNTEAFF
TRBD1	many	TRBJ1-1	TRBV4-3	TGCGCCAGCAGCCAAGAGGGGACAGGGGATACTGAAGCTTTCTTT	CASSQEGTGDTEAFF
-	-	TRBJ1-1	TRBV28	TGTGCCAGCAGTGGGGTGTACCCTGACACTGAAGCTTTCTTT	CASSGVYPDTEAFF
-	many	TRBJ1-1	TRBV20-1	TGCAGTGCTTCCGATGTGGGCAGGGACACTGAAGCTTTCTTT	CSASDVGRDTEAFF
TRBD2	many	TRBJ2-1	TRBV20-1	TGCAGTGCTAGAGAATCCGGGAGGGCCGTCTACAATGAGCAGTTCTTC	CSARESGRAVYNEQFF
-	many	TRBJ1-2	TRBV6-6	TGTGCCAGCAGTCCCGACAGAAACTATGGCTACACCTTC	CASSPDRNYGYTF
TRBD2	-	TRBJ2-1	TRBV20-1	TGCGGTGCTACAATAGCGGGAGAAAACAATGAGCAGTTCTTC	CGATIAGENNEQFF
-	few	TRBJ2-7	TRBV7-9	TGTGCCAGCAGCCCCACAGGGTTAGTGTACGAGCAGTACTTC	CASSPTGLVYEQYF
-	-	TRBJ1-1	TRBV7-8	TGTGCCAGCAGCTGGTCCAGCCACACTGAAGCTTTCTTT	CASSWSSHTEAFF
TRBD1	-	TRBJ2-5	TRBV5-1	TGCGCCAGCAGCTTGGCCGGGACAGGGGAAGAGACCCAGTACTTC	CASSLAGTGEETQYF